The T cell receptor beta chain under discussion was sequenced for a study of blood T cell repertoires in COVID-19. The overall study: Samples taken during acute and convalescent COVID-19 were collected in the United States, Italy and Spain. T cells, B-cell-depleted T cells, or PBMCs provided the cDNA or gDNA that served as material.

Sequencing was performed with immunoSEQ multiplex PCR; in TCRdb, only in-frame clones are kept and a portion is missing. The profile shows approximately 240,000 clones, 85% to 95% of them singletons. Germline assignment: CDR1 LNHDA and CDR2 SQIVND (reference sequence). Trimming removed 5 bases at V and 6 bases at J, with 11 bases between. This CDR3 contains 13 residues. V is TRBV19 and J is TRBJ2-1, with D unclear. Sequencing was done on a sample of PBMCs or T cells enriched from blood (not recorded which). This receptor was obtained from a woman younger than 35 who had recovered from COVID-19. The CDR3 sequence is CASSSVFPNEQFF. The CDR3 coding sequence is TGTGCCAGTAGTTCTGTCTTCCCCAATGAGCAGTTCTTC.